This T cell receptor beta chain was captured by sequencing in a study of metastatic and nonmetastatic thyroid tumors (dated by TCRdb to 2020 to 2021). In the study overall: For patients with malignant and with benign thyroid disease, the researchers compared repertoires between peripheral blood samples and tumor or nodule tissue samples. The paper as a whole reports these results and caveats: In both blood and tumor samples, malignant tumors were reported to have significantly higher TCR beta diversity than benign nodules.

Libraries were made using PCR. Sequenced on an Illumina HiSeq 4000. The TCR beta-chain CDR3 region of each patient was profiled by high-throughput sequencing. Per the source publication's procedure: The researchers built a classifier to tell apart papillary thyroid cancer patients with distant metastasis, based on CDR3 differences among clinicopathological groups. Repertoire diversity was assessed with the Shannon index, and tumor-blood repertoire similarity with the Morisita-Horn index. The public reads were reprocessed in TCRdb via fastp at Q25 and MiXCR, keeping in-frame beta chains. The V and J calls here are based on TCRdb, not the publication. Across this sample there are 43,000 or so clones, with 24% seen only once. The top ten constitute around 3% of the sample. From V the trimming removes 3 bases and from J it removes 7 bases, while the gene matches leave 8 bases of the junction unaccounted for. The germline V gene (reference sequence) yields LNHDA for CDR1 and SQIVND for CDR2. Its CDR3 holds 16 amino acids, cysteine through phenylalanine. The only DNA kept is the CDR3, 48 bases in frame from the first base.

Before undergoing thyroid surgery, none of the patients had been given any kind of treatment. Using T-cell receptor beta sequencing, the researchers looked back retrospectively at clinical samples from patients, gathered between the early 2010s and the late 2010s. In the case of this clone: Its specific antigen is unknown. No qualities accompany the bases; no much larger clone lies one base away.

Material: blood. The rearranged segments are TRBV19 and TRBJ2-2, and TRBD1 matches 10 of the central bases. This TCR was sampled from a male donor with papillary thyroid cancer or a benign thyroid nodule (not recorded which). Some clones in this sample may be carry-over from other donors' samples. The nucleotides are TGTGCCAGTAGTATTGGGGACAGGGGCTTCGGCGGGGAGCTGTTTTTT. Protein translation: CASSIGDRGFGGELFF.